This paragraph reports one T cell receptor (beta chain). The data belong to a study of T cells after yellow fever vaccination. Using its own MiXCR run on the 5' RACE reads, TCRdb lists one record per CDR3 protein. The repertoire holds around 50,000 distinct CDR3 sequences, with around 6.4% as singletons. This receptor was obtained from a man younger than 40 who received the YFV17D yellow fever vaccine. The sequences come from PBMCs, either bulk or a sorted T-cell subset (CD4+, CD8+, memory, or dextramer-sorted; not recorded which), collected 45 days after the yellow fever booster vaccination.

The CDR3 DNA follows: TGTGCCAGCAGTTTGGGGGAGCAGTTCTTC. Its protein is CASSLGEQFF. The genes are TRBV12-3 or TRBV12-4 and TRBJ2-1; no definite D call. Trimming cost V 3 bases and J 10 bases, with 4 bases left between them. The CDR3 runs 10 residues.